These T cell receptor beta chains were read from a single sample in a study of Tregs in tolerant kidney transplant recipients. Sequencing used immunoSEQ multiplex PCR; TCRdb keeps in-frame clones, though not all of them. The sample lists more than 95,000 clones; about 91% were seen once. The sample taken for sequencing was CD4+ T cells from blood. The receptors here all came from a human donor in good health. CDR3s include the opening cysteine and the closing phenylalanine or tryptophan. Fields, in order: clone size, D gene, V gene, J gene, CDR3 protein, CDR3 DNA. A D gene is named only where the DNA matches it firmly. Only some rows state a clone size, as once, few, many or a class for expanded clones.

clone size: -
D gene: TRBD1
V gene: TRBV7-2
J gene: TRBJ2-1
CDR3 protein: CASSSRQGFGQFF
CDR3 DNA: TGTGCCAGCAGCTCCCGACAGGGTTTCGGGCAGTTCTTC

clone size: -
D gene: -
V gene: TRBV6-5
J gene: TRBJ1-3
CDR3 protein: CASSYGRVSGNTIYF
CDR3 DNA: TGTGCCAGCAGTTACGGGAGGGTGTCTGGAAACACCATATATTTT

clone size: -
D gene: -
V gene: TRBV5-5
J gene: TRBJ2-5
CDR3 protein: CASSQWTAGDETQYF
CDR3 DNA: TGTGCCAGCAGCCAATGGACAGCTGGAGACGAGACCCAGTACTTC

clone size: -
D gene: -
V gene: TRBV15
J gene: TRBJ1-1
CDR3 protein: CATSRDPGNSDTEAFF
CDR3 DNA: TGTGCCACCAGCAGAGATCCCGGCAACTCCGACACTGAAGCTTTCTTT

clone size: once
D gene: -
V gene: TRBV5-8
J gene: TRBJ1-1
CDR3 protein: CASRYSTGSGTEAFF
CDR3 DNA: TGTGCCAGCAGATATTCTACAGGGTCTGGCACTGAAGCTTTCTTT

clone size: -
D gene: -
V gene: TRBV18
J gene: TRBJ1-1
CDR3 protein: CASSPPGQGMNTEAFF
CDR3 DNA: TGTGCTAGCTCACCACCGGGGCAGGGGATGAACACTGAAGCTTTCTTT

clone size: -
D gene: TRBD2
V gene: TRBV10-2
J gene: TRBJ2-7
CDR3 protein: CASRGDRYEQYF
CDR3 DNA: TGCGCCAGCCGGGGGGATAGGTACGAGCAGTACTTC

clone size: once
D gene: -
V gene: TRBV5-1
J gene: TRBJ1-1
CDR3 protein: CASSLGGGTEAFF
CDR3 DNA: TGCGCCAGCAGCTTGGGAGGGGGCACTGAAGCTTTCTTT

clone size: few
D gene: -
V gene: TRBV6-5
J gene: TRBJ1-6
CDR3 protein: CASSYSHILSNSPLHF
CDR3 DNA: TGTGCCAGCAGTTACTCGCACATTCTCAGTAATTCACCCCTCCACTTT

clone size: few
D gene: TRBD2
V gene: TRBV5-4
J gene: TRBJ2-1
CDR3 protein: CASSTGLSEGGEQFF
CDR3 DNA: TGTGCCAGCAGCACGGGACTATCCGAGGGAGGGGAGCAGTTCTTC

clone size: -
D gene: TRBD1
V gene: TRBV6-4
J gene: TRBJ1-1
CDR3 protein: CASSSLDREGDTEAFF
CDR3 DNA: TGTGCCAGCAGCTCCTTGGACAGGGAGGGAGACACTGAAGCTTTCTTT

clone size: once
D gene: -
V gene: TRBV7-7
J gene: TRBJ2-5
CDR3 protein: CASSTEVMGTQYF
CDR3 DNA: TGTGCCAGCAGCACCGAAGTCATGGGGACCCAGTACTTC

clone size: -
D gene: -
V gene: TRBV30
J gene: TRBJ1-3
CDR3 protein: CAWTGTLLAGNTIYF
CDR3 DNA: TGTGCCTGGACCGGGACGCTCCTCGCTGGAAACACCATATATTTT

clone size: -
D gene: TRBD1
V gene: TRBV7-2
J gene: TRBJ1-4
CDR3 protein: CASSLTGINEKLFF
CDR3 DNA: TGTGCCAGCAGCTTGACAGGGATTAATGAAAAACTGTTTTTT

clone size: -
D gene: -
V gene: TRBV7-9
J gene: TRBJ1-1
CDR3 protein: CASSPPLGTEAFF
CDR3 DNA: TGTGCCAGCAGCCCTCCCCTTGGCACTGAAGCTTTCTTT

clone size: -
D gene: TRBD1
V gene: TRBV6-5
J gene: TRBJ2-2
CDR3 protein: CASRAGTGDTGELFF
CDR3 DNA: TGTGCCAGCAGGGCCGGGACAGGGGACACCGGGGAGCTGTTTTTT

clone size: -
D gene: -
V gene: TRBV7-9
J gene: TRBJ1-2
CDR3 protein: CASSSSRQSANYGYTF
CDR3 DNA: TGTGCCAGCAGCTCCAGCCGACAGTCGGCTAACTATGGCTACACCTTC

clone size: -
D gene: -
V gene: TRBV9
J gene: TRBJ2-5
CDR3 protein: CASTPGGTQETQYF
CDR3 DNA: TGTGCCAGCACCCCTGGGGGAACGCAAGAGACCCAGTACTTC

clone size: -
D gene: TRBD1
V gene: TRBV27
J gene: TRBJ1-2
CDR3 protein: CASKGQGRYDGYTF
CDR3 DNA: TGTGCCAGCAAGGGACAGGGGCGCTATGATGGCTACACCTTC

clone size: -
D gene: -
V gene: TRBV19
J gene: TRBJ1-6
CDR3 protein: CASSITGLNSPLHF
CDR3 DNA: TGTGCCAGTAGCATAACGGGGCTTAATTCACCCCTCCACTTT

clone size: once
D gene: -
V gene: TRBV5-6
J gene: TRBJ2-2
CDR3 protein: CASTWSQLDPGELFF
CDR3 DNA: TGTGCCAGCACCTGGTCACAGTTAGACCCCGGGGAGCTGTTTTTT

clone size: -
D gene: TRBD1
V gene: TRBV5-1
J gene: TRBJ2-1
CDR3 protein: CASSPGDRDEQFF
CDR3 DNA: TGCGCCAGCAGCCCGGGGGACAGGGATGAGCAGTTCTTC

clone size: once
D gene: -
V gene: TRBV2
J gene: TRBJ1-5
CDR3 protein: CASKGQNNQPQHF
CDR3 DNA: TGTGCCAGCAAGGGGCAGAACAATCAGCCCCAGCATTTT

clone size: -
D gene: -
V gene: TRBV2
J gene: TRBJ1-5
CDR3 protein: CASSAEGGNQPQHF
CDR3 DNA: TGTGCCAGCAGTGCGGAGGGGGGCAATCAGCCCCAGCATTTT

clone size: -
D gene: -
V gene: TRBV19
J gene: TRBJ1-5
CDR3 protein: CASSISGNQPQHF
CDR3 DNA: TGTGCCAGTAGTATAAGCGGGAATCAGCCCCAGCATTTT

clone size: -
D gene: -
V gene: TRBV2
J gene: TRBJ1-2
CDR3 protein: CASSQQGFGGYTF
CDR3 DNA: TGTGCCAGCAGTCAGCAGGGATTTGGTGGCTACACCTTC

clone size: -
D gene: TRBD1
V gene: TRBV29-1
J gene: TRBJ1-2
CDR3 protein: CSVGRQGSYGYTF
CDR3 DNA: TGCAGCGTGGGAAGACAGGGCAGCTATGGCTACACCTTC

clone size: once
D gene: TRBD1
V gene: TRBV19
J gene: TRBJ1-2
CDR3 protein: CASSKRGTGTTNYGYTF
CDR3 DNA: TGTGCCAGTAGTAAGCGCGGGACAGGGACCACTAACTATGGCTACACCTTC

clone size: -
D gene: TRBD1
V gene: TRBV7-9
J gene: TRBJ2-5
CDR3 protein: CASSLGQNFQETQYF
CDR3 DNA: TGTGCCAGCAGTTTGGGACAGAACTTCCAAGAGACCCAGTACTTC

clone size: -
D gene: -
V gene: TRBV25-1
J gene: TRBJ2-1
CDR3 protein: CASQHPSGRARGEQFF
CDR3 DNA: TGTGCCAGCCAGCACCCCAGCGGGCGTGCCAGGGGGGAGCAGTTCTTC

clone size: -
D gene: TRBD2
V gene: TRBV10-1
J gene: TRBJ2-2
CDR3 protein: CASSEQLATGELFF
CDR3 DNA: TGCGCCAGCAGTGAGCAACTAGCGACCGGGGAGCTGTTTTTT

clone size: -
D gene: -
V gene: TRBV18
J gene: TRBJ2-5
CDR3 protein: CASSPNGQGETQYF
CDR3 DNA: TGTGCCAGCTCACCAAACGGGCAGGGAGAGACCCAGTACTTC

clone size: -
D gene: -
V gene: TRBV19
J gene: TRBJ2-6
CDR3 protein: CASRKDSGANVLTF
CDR3 DNA: TGTGCCAGTAGGAAGGACTCTGGGGCCAACGTCCTGACTTTC

clone size: -
D gene: TRBD1
V gene: TRBV30
J gene: TRBJ1-1
CDR3 protein: CAWRGQSNTEAFF
CDR3 DNA: TGTGCCTGGAGGGGACAGTCGAACACTGAAGCTTTCTTT

clone size: -
D gene: TRBD1
V gene: TRBV6-1
J gene: TRBJ1-1
CDR3 protein: CASSRQGQNTEAFF
CDR3 DNA: TGTGCCAGCAGTCGACAGGGCCAGAACACTGAAGCTTTCTTT

clone size: -
D gene: -
V gene: TRBV18
J gene: TRBJ2-3
CDR3 protein: CASSSAGYTDTQYF
CDR3 DNA: TGTGCCAGCTCCTCCGCAGGGTACACAGATACGCAGTATTTT